The T cell receptor (beta chain) described here comes from a study of T cells in localized non-small cell lung cancer. Sequenced by immunoSEQ multiplex PCR; TCRdb stores in-frame clones only, minus some. The data contain 38,000 or so clones, roughly 85% of them seen just once; the ten biggest clones take up about 5.6%. The CDR3 is 14 residues long. V trimming: 3 bases; J trimming: 4 bases; junction bases outside the gene matches: 5. Germline V gene sequence: CDR1 SGDLS, CDR2 YYNGEE. This rearrangement joins TRBV9 to TRBJ2-3, with TRBD1 identical over 7 bases. The sequences come from peripheral blood mononuclear cells, collected before any cancer treatment. This clonotype was obtained from a male donor aged 60 or older with stage II lung adenocarcinoma. The CDR3: CASSAGTVADTQYF. Written as DNA, the CDR3 is TGTGCCAGCAGCGCCGGGACAGTAGCAGATACGCAGTATTTT. The full variable domain, with the rest looked up from reference TRBV9 and TRBJ2-3, is DSGVTQTPKHLITATGQRVTLRCSPRSGDLSVYWYQQSLDQGLQFLIQYYNGEERAKGNILERFSAQQFPDLHSELNLSSLELGDSALYFCASSAGTVADTQYFGPGTRLTVL.